This T cell receptor (beta chain) came from a study of blood T cell repertoires in COVID-19. Assay: immunoSEQ multiplex PCR; the TCRdb copy retains only in-frame clones and omits some. The sample consists of a few hundred thousand clones, 70% to 90% of them appearing once. Deletions cut 0 bases from V and 5 bases from J, with 11 bases between. Per the germline V gene, CDR1 is SGDLS and CDR2 is YYNGEE. CDR3 length equals 15 residues. Recruitment covered some 25 US areas and drew participants whose ages spanned 18 to 89 years. Sequencing used PBMCs or T cells enriched from blood (not recorded which). The clonotype comes from a woman between 18 and 29 years old who had recovered from COVID-19. The rearrangement uses TRBV9 and TRBJ1-4; TRBD1 might be the D (5 bases). This CDR3 is CASSVDAGKNEKLFF. Written as DNA, the CDR3 is TGTGCCAGCAGCGTAGACGCAGGGAAAAATGAAAAACTGTTTTTT.